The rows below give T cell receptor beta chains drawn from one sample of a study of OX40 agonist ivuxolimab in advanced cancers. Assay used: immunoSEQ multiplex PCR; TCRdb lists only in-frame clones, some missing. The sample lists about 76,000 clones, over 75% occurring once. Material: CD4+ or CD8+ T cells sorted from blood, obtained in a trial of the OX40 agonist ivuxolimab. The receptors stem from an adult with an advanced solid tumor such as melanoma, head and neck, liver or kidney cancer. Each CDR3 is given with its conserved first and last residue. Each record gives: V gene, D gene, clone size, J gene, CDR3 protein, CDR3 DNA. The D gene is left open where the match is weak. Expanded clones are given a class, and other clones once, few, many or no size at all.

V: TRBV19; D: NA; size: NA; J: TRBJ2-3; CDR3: CASRKPSTDTQYF; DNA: TGTGCCAGTAGAAAGCCCTCAACGGATACGCAGTATTTT
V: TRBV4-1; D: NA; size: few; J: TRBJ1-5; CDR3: CASSQDPHQPQHF; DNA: TGCGCCAGCAGCCAAGATCCCCATCAGCCCCAGCATTTT
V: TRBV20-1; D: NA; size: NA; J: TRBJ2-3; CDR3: CSASIGDTQYF; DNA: TGCAGTGCTAGCATCGGAGATACGCAGTATTTT
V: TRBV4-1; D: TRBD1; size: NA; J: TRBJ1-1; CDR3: CASRRGTGDGNTEAFF; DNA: TGCGCCAGCAGGCGCGGGACAGGAGATGGGAACACTGAAGCTTTCTTT
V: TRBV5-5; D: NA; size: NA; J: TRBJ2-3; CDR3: CASSWDGVTDTQYF; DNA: TGTGCCAGCAGCTGGGACGGAGTGACAGATACGCAGTATTTT
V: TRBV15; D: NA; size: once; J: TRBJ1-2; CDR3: CATSREMTAGYGYTF; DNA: TGTGCCACCAGCAGAGAAATGACGGCAGGCTATGGCTACACCTTC
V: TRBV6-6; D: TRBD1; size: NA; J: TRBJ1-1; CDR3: CASSSLGQEGNTEAFF; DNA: TGTGCCAGCAGTTCCCTCGGACAGGAGGGGAACACTGAAGCTTTCTTT
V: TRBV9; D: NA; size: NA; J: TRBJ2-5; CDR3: CASSVATGPGETQYF; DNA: TGTGCCAGCAGCGTAGCTACAGGGCCGGGGGAGACCCAGTACTTC
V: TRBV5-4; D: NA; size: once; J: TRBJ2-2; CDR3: CASSKDVNTGELFF; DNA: TGTGCCAGCAGCAAGGACGTCAATACCGGGGAGCTGTTTTTT
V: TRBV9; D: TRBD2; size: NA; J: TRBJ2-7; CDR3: CASSRLAGQSYEQYF; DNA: TGTGCCAGCAGTAGACTAGCGGGGCAATCCTACGAGCAGTACTTC
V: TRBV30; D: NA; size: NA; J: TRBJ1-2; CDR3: CAWNFDSYGYTF; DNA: TGTGCCTGGAATTTTGACAGCTATGGCTACACCTTC
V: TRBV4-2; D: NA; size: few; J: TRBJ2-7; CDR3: CASSQEGSTRGYYF; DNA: TGTGCCAGCAGCCAAGAAGGTTCGACTCGCGGATATTACTTC
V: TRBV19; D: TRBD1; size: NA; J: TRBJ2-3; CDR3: CASSSSPGQGIVRETDTQYF; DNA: TGTGCCAGTAGTTCTTCCCCGGGACAGGGGATTGTGCGGGAGACAGATACGCAGTATTTT
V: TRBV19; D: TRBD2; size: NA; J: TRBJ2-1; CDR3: CASSRSGGPFNEQFF; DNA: TGTGCCAGTAGCCGTAGCGGGGGGCCTTTCAATGAGCAGTTCTTC
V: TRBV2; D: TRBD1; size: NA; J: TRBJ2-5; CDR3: CASSPDRGPQETQYF; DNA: TGTGCCAGCAGCCCCGACAGGGGGCCTCAAGAGACCCAGTACTTC
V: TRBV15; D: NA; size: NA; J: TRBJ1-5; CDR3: CATSRDHRAPNQPQHF; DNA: TGTGCCACCAGCAGAGACCACAGGGCCCCCAATCAGCCCCAGCATTTT
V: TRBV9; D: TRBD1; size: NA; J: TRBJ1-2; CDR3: CASSVRQGGYTF; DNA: TGTGCCAGCAGCGTTCGACAGGGTGGCTACACCTTC
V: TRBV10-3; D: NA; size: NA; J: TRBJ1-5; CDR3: CAISAVNSNQPQHF; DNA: TGTGCCATCAGTGCCGTTAATAGCAATCAGCCCCAGCATTTT
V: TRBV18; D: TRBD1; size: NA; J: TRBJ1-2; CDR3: CASSPNRGDYGYTF; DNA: TGTGCCAGCTCACCAAACAGGGGTGATTATGGCTACACCTTC
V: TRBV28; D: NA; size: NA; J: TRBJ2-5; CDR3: CASRYKGSQYQETQYF; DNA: TGTGCCAGCAGATATAAGGGGTCACAGTACCAAGAGACCCAGTACTTC
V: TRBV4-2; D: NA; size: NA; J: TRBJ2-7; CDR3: CASSQEDPYEQYF; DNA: TGTGCCAGCAGCCAAGAGGACCCATACGAGCAGTACTTC
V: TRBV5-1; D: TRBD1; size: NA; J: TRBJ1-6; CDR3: CASSAGTGINSPLHF; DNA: TGCGCCAGCAGCGCCGGGACAGGGATTAATTCACCCCTCCACTTT
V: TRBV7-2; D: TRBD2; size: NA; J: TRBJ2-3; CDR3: CASSTGLAGTLTDTQYF; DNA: TGTGCCAGCAGCACCGGACTAGCGGGAACCCTCACAGATACGCAGTATTTT
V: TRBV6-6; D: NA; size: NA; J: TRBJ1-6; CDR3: CASSHVGSSPLHF; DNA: TGTGCCAGCAGCCACGTGGGGAGTTCACCCCTCCACTTT
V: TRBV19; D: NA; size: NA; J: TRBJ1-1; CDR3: CASSIRARLNTEAFF; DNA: TGTGCCAGTAGTATACGCGCCAGGCTGAACACTGAAGCTTTCTTT
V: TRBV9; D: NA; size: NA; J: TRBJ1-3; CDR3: CASSVLLSGNTIYF; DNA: TGTGCCAGCAGCGTCCTCCTCTCCGGAAACACCATATATTTT
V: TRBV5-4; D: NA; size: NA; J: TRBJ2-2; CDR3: CASSLDRAIGELFF; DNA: TGTGCCAGCAGCTTGGACAGGGCAATCGGGGAGCTGTTTTTT
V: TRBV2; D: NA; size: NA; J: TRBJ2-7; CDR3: CASSEAEPYEQYF; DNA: TGTGCCAGCAGTGAAGCGGAACCCTACGAGCAGTACTTC
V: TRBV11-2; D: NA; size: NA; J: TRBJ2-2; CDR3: CASSHSPGPGRAGELFF; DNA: TGTGCCAGCAGCCATTCTCCGGGCCCAGGTCGCGCCGGGGAGCTGTTTTTT
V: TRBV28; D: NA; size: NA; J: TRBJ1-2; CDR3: CASSPPGTNNYGYTF; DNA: TGTGCCAGCAGCCCCCCCGGGACAAACAACTATGGCTACACCTTC
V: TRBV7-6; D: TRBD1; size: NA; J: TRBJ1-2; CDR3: CASSPTGVGYGYTF; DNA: TGTGCCAGCAGCCCGACAGGGGTTGGCTATGGCTACACCTTC
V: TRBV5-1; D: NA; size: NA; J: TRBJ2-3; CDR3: CASSAGTSRTDTQYF; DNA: TGCGCCAGCAGCGCCGGGACATCGCGCACAGATACGCAGTATTTT
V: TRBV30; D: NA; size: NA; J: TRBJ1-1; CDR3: CAWIVRVTEAFF; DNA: TGTGCCTGGATCGTCAGGGTTACTGAAGCTTTCTTT
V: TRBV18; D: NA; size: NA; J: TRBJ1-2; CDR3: CASSTEYGYTF; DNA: TGTGCCAGCTCGACGGAGTATGGCTACACCTTC
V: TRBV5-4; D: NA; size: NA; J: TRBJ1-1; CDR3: CASSLEGGEAFF; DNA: TGTGCCAGCAGCTTGGAGGGGGGAGAAGCTTTCTTT
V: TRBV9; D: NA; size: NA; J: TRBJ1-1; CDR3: CASSVGSRNTEAFF; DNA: TGTGCCAGCAGCGTAGGGTCAAGGAACACTGAAGCTTTCTTT
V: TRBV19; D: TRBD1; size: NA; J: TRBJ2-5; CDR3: CASSMTGGRETQYF; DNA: TGTGCCAGTAGTATGACAGGGGGCCGGGAGACCCAGTACTTC
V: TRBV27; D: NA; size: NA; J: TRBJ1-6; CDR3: CASSLSVLGSSSYNSPLHF; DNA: TGTGCCAGCAGTTTATCTGTTCTGGGATCGAGCTCCTATAATTCACCCCTCCACTTT
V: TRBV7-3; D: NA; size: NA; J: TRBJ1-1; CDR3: CASSLTGGGNTEAFF; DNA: TGTGCCAGCAGCTTAACCGGGGGAGGAAACACTGAAGCTTTCTTT
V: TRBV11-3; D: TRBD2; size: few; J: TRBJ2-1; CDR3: CASSLDGTSQGGVQFF; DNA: TGTGCCAGCAGCTTAGATGGGACTAGCCAGGGCGGTGTGCAGTTCTTC
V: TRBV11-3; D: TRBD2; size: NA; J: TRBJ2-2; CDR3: CASSRLAENTGELFF; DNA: TGTGCCAGCAGTCGACTAGCGGAGAACACCGGGGAGCTGTTTTTT
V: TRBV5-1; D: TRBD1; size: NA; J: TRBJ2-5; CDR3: CASSLAGGKETQYF; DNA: TGCGCCAGCAGCTTGGCAGGGGGAAAAGAGACCCAGTACTTC
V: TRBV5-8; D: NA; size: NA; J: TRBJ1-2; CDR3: CASSIGVKANYGYTF; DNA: TGTGCCAGCAGCATCGGAGTAAAAGCTAACTATGGCTACACCTTC
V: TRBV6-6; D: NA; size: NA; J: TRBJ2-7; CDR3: CASGVYEQYF; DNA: TGTGCCAGCGGGGTTTACGAGCAGTACTTC
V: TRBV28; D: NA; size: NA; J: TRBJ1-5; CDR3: CATIGSNQPQHF; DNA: TGTGCCACCATTGGTAGCAATCAGCCCCAGCATTTT
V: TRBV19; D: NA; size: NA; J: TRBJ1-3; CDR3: CASSIGGQAGNTIYF; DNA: TGTGCCAGTAGTATAGGGGGGCAAGCAGGAAACACCATATATTTT
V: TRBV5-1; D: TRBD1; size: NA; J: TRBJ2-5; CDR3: CASSAGQATLRETQYF; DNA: TGCGCCAGCAGCGCCGGACAGGCGACTCTGAGGGAGACCCAGTACTTC
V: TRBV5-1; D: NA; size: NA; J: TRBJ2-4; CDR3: CASSLGAATSAKNIQYF; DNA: TGCGCCAGCAGCTTGGGTGCCGCTACCTCGGCCAAAAACATTCAGTACTTC
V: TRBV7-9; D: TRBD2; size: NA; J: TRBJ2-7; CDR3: CASSRTSGAYEQYF; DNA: TGTGCCAGCAGCCGGACTAGCGGGGCCTACGAGCAGTACTTC
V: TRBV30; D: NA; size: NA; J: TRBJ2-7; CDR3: CAWSVKGFSYEQYF; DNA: TGTGCCTGGAGTGTGAAAGGGTTCTCCTACGAGCAGTACTTC
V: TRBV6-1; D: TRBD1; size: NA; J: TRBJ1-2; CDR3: CASNHPGTGTYGYTF; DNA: TGTGCCAGCAACCACCCCGGGACAGGGACCTATGGCTACACCTTC
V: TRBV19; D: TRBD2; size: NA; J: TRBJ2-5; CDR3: CASSTTSGRETQYF; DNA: TGTGCCAGTAGTACGACTAGCGGGAGGGAGACCCAGTACTTC
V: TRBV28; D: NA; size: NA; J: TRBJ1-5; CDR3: CAYGQGLDQPQHF; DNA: TGTGCATACGGGCAGGGCCTTGATCAGCCCCAGCATTTT
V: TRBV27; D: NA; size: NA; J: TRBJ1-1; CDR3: CASSFDSMNTEAFF; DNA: TGTGCCAGCAGTTTTGACAGCATGAACACTGAAGCTTTCTTT
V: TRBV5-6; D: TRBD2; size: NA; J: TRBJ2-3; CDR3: CASSLVASGGSTDTQYF; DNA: TGTGCCAGCAGCTTGGTGGCTAGCGGGGGATCCACAGATACGCAGTATTTT